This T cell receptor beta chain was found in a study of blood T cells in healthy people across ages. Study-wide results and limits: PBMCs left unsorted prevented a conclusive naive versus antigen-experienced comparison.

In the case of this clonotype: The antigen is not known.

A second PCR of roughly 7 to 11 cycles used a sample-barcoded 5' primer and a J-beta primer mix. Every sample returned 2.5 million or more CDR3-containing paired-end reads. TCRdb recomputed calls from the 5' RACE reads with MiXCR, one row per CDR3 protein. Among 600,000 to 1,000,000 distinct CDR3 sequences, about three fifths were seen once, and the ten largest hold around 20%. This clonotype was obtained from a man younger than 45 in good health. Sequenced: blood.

This chain's CDR3 is CASSPTSGGSTQYF. The DNA of the CDR3 is TGTGCCAGCAGCCCAACTAGCGGGGGGTCGACCCAGTACTTC. This sequence joins TRBV3-1 and TRBJ2-5, with 12 bases identical to TRBD2. The CDR3 contains 14 residues. J gave up 7 bases and V 4 bases, and 4 bases lay outside the gene matches. Germline V gene lookup returns CDR1 LGHDT and CDR2 YNNKEL (reference sequence).